The 5 T cell receptor beta chains below come from one sample, sequenced in a study of shared clonotypes between healthy human individuals. The table came from immunoSEQ multiplex PCR; TCRdb's copy has only in-frame clones and leaves some out. The sample shows under 2,000,000 clones, approximately 94% of them seen only once. The naive CD8 population came from CD45RO-negative cells selected for CCR7, without terminally differentiated effector memory CD45RA+ cells. The sample taken for sequencing was naive CD8+ T cells sorted from blood. These receptors originate from a man aged 18-30 years in good health.

The gene calls are TRBV30 and TRBJ2-7; a weak D match, TRBD2 (6 bases). Germline V gives CDR1 GTSNPN, CDR2 SVGIG (reference sequence). The CDR3 is 14 amino acids. V was trimmed by 3 bases and J by 1 base, leaving 13 bases between them. In DNA form, the CDR3 reads TGTGCCTGGAGCCGGGACTCGGAATCCTACGAGCAGTACTTC. This codes for CAWSRDSESYEQYF.

The chain couples TRBV6-1 to TRBJ1-2; the match to TRBD1 covers 11 bases. Germline CDR1 and CDR2: MNHNS and SASEGT. J lost 7 bases, V lost 4 bases, and 14 bases had no gene match. The CDR3 covers 17 residues. CDR3 nucleotide sequence: TGTGCCAGCAGTGTAGCCCGGGACAGGGGGAACCTGGGTGGCTACACCTTC. This translates into CASSVARDRGNLGGYTF.

The J gene is TRBJ2-5, the V gene TRBV7-9, with 12 bases fitting TRBD2. V lost 5 bases and J lost 1; bases outside the gene matches: 5. The CDR3 runs to 16 residues. The V gene's germline CDR1 is SEHNR and CDR2 FQNEAQ (reference sequence). The chain's CDR3 is CASSILAGGIQETQYF. The CDR3 DNA follows: TGTGCCAGCAGCATCCTAGCGGGAGGGATCCAAGAGACCCAGTACTTC.

This chain links TRBV30 with TRBJ2-5; tentative D call: TRBD2 (7 bases). CDR1 GTSNPN and CDR2 SVGIG come from the germline V gene (reference sequence). The CDR3 consists of 13 residues. The CDR3 sequence: CAVEGGPSETQYF. The CDR3 bases are TGTGCTGTAGAGGGGGGGCCATCAGAGACCCAGTACTTC.

The chain links TRBV4-3 to TRBJ2-3, with a possible D match to TRBD2 (6 bases). CDR1 is LGHNA, CDR2 YSLEER, per germline. The V end was cut by 0 bases, the J end by 4 bases, with 17 bases between. CDR3 length: 17 amino acids. The CDR3 here is CASSQDLWAGGADTQYF. CDR3 DNA sequence: TGCGCCAGCAGCCAAGACTTATGGGCAGGCGGGGCAGATACGCAGTATTTT.